This paragraph reports one T cell receptor (beta chain). The entry originates in a study of blood T cell repertoires in COVID-19. On the study more broadly: PBMCs, B-cell-depleted T cells, or T cells provided the cDNA or gDNA that made up the material.

Repertoires were generated with immunoSEQ multiplex PCR, while TCRdb's copy carries only in-frame clones and drops some. The table records over 35,000 clones, around 90% of them present only once. The V gene lost 4 bases and the J gene lost 3 bases, with 20 bases spanning the gap. CDR1 and CDR2 from the germline V gene are LGHNA and YNFKEQ. The CDR3 runs to 17 residues. The TCR comes from a man between 65 and 80 years old with active COVID-19. This chain connects TRBV4-2 to TRBJ2-3; D possibly corresponds to TRBD1 (7 bases). Sample: peripheral blood. CDR3 amino acids: CASSPRAGGRITDTQYF. In DNA form, the CDR3 reads TGTGCCAGCAGCCCTCGGGCAGGGGGGCGCATAACAGATACGCAGTATTTT.